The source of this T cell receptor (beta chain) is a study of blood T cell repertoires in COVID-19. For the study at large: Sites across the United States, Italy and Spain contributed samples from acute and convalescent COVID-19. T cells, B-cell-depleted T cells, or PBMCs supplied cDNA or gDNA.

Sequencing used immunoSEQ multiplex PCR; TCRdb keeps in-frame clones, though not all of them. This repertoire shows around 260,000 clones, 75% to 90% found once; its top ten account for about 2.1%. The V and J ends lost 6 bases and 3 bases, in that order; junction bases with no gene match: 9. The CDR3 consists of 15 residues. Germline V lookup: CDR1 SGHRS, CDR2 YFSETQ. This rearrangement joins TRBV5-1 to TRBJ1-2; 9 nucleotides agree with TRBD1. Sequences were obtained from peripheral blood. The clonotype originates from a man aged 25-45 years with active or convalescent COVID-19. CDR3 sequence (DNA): TGCGCCAGCAACAAGCTACAGGGGGCCGACTATGGCTACACCTTC. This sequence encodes CASNKLQGADYGYTF.